The 29 T cell receptor beta chains in this list originate from one sample, sequenced in a study of cytomegalovirus exposure and HLA in healthy donors (dated by TCRdb to 2016 to 2017). The library relied on the immunoSEQ multiplex PCR assay. For the multiplex PCR, a mixture combining 60 forward primers for TCR Vbeta segments and 13 reverse primers for TCR Jbeta segments was used. The table was pulled from immuneACCESS by TCRdb, which kept in-frame rearrangements only. Such tables lose some clones; where checked, under half of the loss comes from unresolved V genes, and the rest has no known cause. This sample is represented by some 220,000 clones; 70% to 85% of them were singletons. About 0.58% of the sample goes to the ten largest clones. Sequencing was performed on PBMCs. All receptors come from a woman aged 35 to 49 in good health and CMV-seronegative.

The gene calls are TRBV27 and TRBJ2-7, with a weak D call TRBD1 (5 bases). V dropped 3 bases and J dropped 2 bases, with 14 bases sitting between them. The germline CDR1 and CDR2 sequences are MNHEY and SMNVEV (reference sequence). This CDR3 spans 15 amino acids. Written as DNA, the CDR3 is TGTGCCAGCAGTTTTCCCCCAGGGATCCCCTACGAGCAGTACTTC. Encoded protein: CASSFPPGIPYEQYF.

The chain employs TRBV6-1 and TRBJ1-5, with 7 nucleotides matching TRBD1. Germline V gene data show CDR1 as MNHNS and CDR2 as SASEGT. Trimming at V came to 8 bases and at J to 2 bases, leaving 6 bases not matched to a gene. CDR3 length equals 14 residues. The CDR3: CASLDRDRNQPQHF. CDR3 in DNA: TGTGCCAGCCTTGACAGGGATCGCAATCAGCCCCAGCATTTT.

The J gene is TRBJ1-2, the V gene TRBV19; TRBD1 matches 8 bases. Germline CDR1 LNHDA, CDR2 SQIVND (reference sequence). The CDR3 totals 13 residues. V lost 7 bases, J lost 4 bases, and 5 bases stayed unmatched. CDR3 bases: TGTGCCAGTACCGAGGGACAGGTCTATGGCTACACCTTC. Its protein is CASTEGQVYGYTF.

Only a few counts were recorded for this clone. This chain links TRBV5-1 with TRBJ2-6; 10 bases are a match to TRBD1. Trimming at V came to 4 bases and at J to 1 base, leaving 5 bases not matched to a gene. Per germline, CDR1 SGHRS and CDR2 YFSETQ. This CDR3 spans 17 amino acids. The CDR3 region is CASSEGQGKSGANVLTF. The CDR3 DNA reads TGCGCCAGCAGCGAGGGACAGGGGAAGTCTGGGGCCAACGTCCTGACTTTC.

J is TRBJ1-1 and V is TRBV7-9; no reliable D call. The CDR3 sequence is 15 residues long. V was cut by 5 bases and J by 5 bases, with 18 bases left in between. The germline V gene has CDR1 SEHNR and CDR2 FQNEAQ (reference sequence). CDR3 nucleotides: TGTGCCAGCAGCCCTAGGGTTAAGAGGGATACTGAAGCTTTCTTT. Its translation is CASSPRVKRDTEAFF.

The DNA of the CDR3 is TGTGCCAGCAGCTTAGTGCACAGGGAGGGCGAGCAGTACTTC. Residues: CASSLVHREGEQYF. The V call is TRBV11-3, the J call TRBJ2-7; D may be TRBD2 (7 bases). CDR1 is SGHNT, CDR2 YENEEA, per germline. This CDR3 comprises 14 residues. V lost 1 base to trimming and J lost 6 bases, with 13 bases between them.

The rearrangement uses TRBV6-4 and TRBJ1-1; TRBD1 might be the D (5 bases). V was cut by 3 bases and J by 7 bases, with 12 bases left in between. The germline V gene has CDR1 MRHNA and CDR2 SNTAGT. The CDR3 is 13 residues long. CDR3 coding DNA: TGTGCCAGCAGTGATGAGGCGGGGGGTGAAGCTTTCTTT. This sequence encodes CASSDEAGGEAFF.

The chain recombines TRBV6-5 with TRBJ2-3; maybe TRBD2 (5 bases). Germline-derived CDR1 and CDR2 are MNHEY and SVGAGI. Trimming stripped 2 bases from V and 3 bases from J, with 6 bases between. This CDR3 region has 13 residues. CDR3 sequence: CASSYPGTDTQYF. The CDR3 nucleotides read TGTGCCAGCAGTTACCCGGGGACAGATACGCAGTATTTT.

This clone was observed a single time. The V and J genes are TRBV28 and TRBJ1-2, with TRBD1 identical over 7 bases. The CDR3 spans 17 residues. With 6 bases clipped from V and 0 bases from J, the junction kept 13 bases outside the gene matches. Looked up from germline, CDR1 is MDHEN and CDR2 is SYDVKM. The CDR3 region is CASSSAGDSDPNYGYTF. CDR3 in DNA: TGTGCCAGCAGCTCGGCCGGGGACAGCGATCCTAACTATGGCTACACCTTC.

V is TRBV5-6 and J is TRBJ2-1; D may be TRBD1 (6 bases). The CDR3 spans 15 residues. The V end lost 0 bases, the J end lost 5 bases, and 12 bases lay between the germline ends. Germline V gene sequence: CDR1 SGHDT, CDR2 YYEEEE. This CDR3 reads CASSLGRDINNEQFF. The CDR3 coding sequence is TGTGCCAGCAGCTTGGGCCGGGACATCAACAATGAGCAGTTCTTC.

The V gene is TRBV27, the J gene TRBJ2-1; D perhaps matches TRBD2 (6 bases). Trimming took off 2 bases at V and 3 bases at J, with 8 bases between the two ends. CDR1 is MNHEY and CDR2 is SMNVEV in the germline V gene (reference sequence). This CDR3 is built from 14 residues. Written as DNA, the CDR3 is TGTGCCAGCAGTTTACAGGGAGGCTACAATGAGCAGTTCTTC. Its translation is CASSLQGGYNEQFF.

The chain is built from TRBV10-1 and TRBJ2-1; weak D call: TRBD2 (5 bases). This CDR3 comprises 11 residues. Trimming took 8 bases from V and 3 from J, leaving 5 bases between them. Germline V gives CDR1 WNHNN, CDR2 SYGVQD (reference sequence). The CDR3 reads CASGSYNEQFF. The CDR3, as DNA: TGCGCCAGCGGGAGCTACAATGAGCAGTTCTTC.

This rearrangement joins TRBV30 to TRBJ1-1; 7 positions agree with TRBD1. V shed 6 bases, J shed 7 bases, and the junction held 5 bases outside the gene matches. The CDR3 consists of 11 residues. Germline assignment: CDR1 GTSNPN and CDR2 SVGIG (reference sequence). The CDR3 spells CACSHRGEAFF. CDR3 DNA sequence: TGTGCCTGCAGCCACAGGGGTGAAGCTTTCTTT.

The genes are TRBV7-2 and TRBJ2-5, with 10 bases identical to TRBD2. The CDR3 has 16 residues. V shed 5 bases and J 7 bases; nucleotides not matched to a gene: 13. Germline CDR1 SGHTA, CDR2 FQGNSA. CDR3 coding DNA: TGTGCCAGCAGCCCCGGGGGAGCGGGGGGGGCGGGGACCCAGTACTTC. Protein product: CASSPGGAGGAGTQYF.

The chain couples TRBV6-6 to TRBJ2-7, with D possibly matching TRBD1 (6 bases). CDR3 length: 16 amino acids. In germline, CDR1 is MNHNY, CDR2 SVGAGI (reference sequence). V was shortened by 8 bases and J by 3 bases, with 23 bases between the two germline ends. DNA for the CDR3: TGTGCCAGCCTAGGGGGACGAGATCGCCCAATCTACGAGCAGTACTTC. It encodes CASLGGRDRPIYEQYF.

The chain links TRBV5-8 to TRBJ2-3; tentative D call: TRBD2 (6 bases). V lost 4 bases to trimming and J lost 3 bases, with 18 bases between them. Per the germline V gene, CDR1 is SGHTS and CDR2 is YDEGEE. The CDR3 runs 16 residues. CDR3 DNA: TGTGCCAGCAGCAGCCGGGACTTCGGTGGTACAGATACGCAGTATTTT. This sequence encodes CASSSRDFGGTDTQYF.

The gene calls are TRBV19 and TRBJ1-1, with 8 bases that match TRBD1. V lost 10 bases to trimming and J lost 3 bases; unmatched junction nucleotides: 10. Germline CDR1 is LNHDA and CDR2 is SQIVND (reference sequence). The length of the CDR3 is 14 residues. This CDR3 is CATRNRGQDTEAFF. The CDR3 DNA sequence: TGTGCCACCAGGAACAGGGGACAGGACACTGAAGCTTTCTTT.

This clone was detected only once. The rearrangement uses TRBV5-4 and TRBJ1-2; 7 positions agree with TRBD1. The CDR3 has 14 amino acids. V trimming: 4 bases; J trimming: 4 bases; junction bases outside the gene matches: 7. CDR1 and CDR2 (germline): SGHNT, YYREEE (reference sequence). CDR3: CASSPRTGFYGYTF. Written as DNA, the CDR3 is TGTGCCAGCAGCCCCCGGACAGGTTTCTATGGCTACACCTTC.

V usage is TRBV5-1 and J usage is TRBJ1-4; 8 nucleotides agree with TRBD1. CDR3 length: 14 amino acids. Germline-derived CDR1 and CDR2 are SGHRS and YFSETQ. With V trimmed by 7 bases and J by 5 bases, 7 bases remained unmatched. CDR3 sequence: CASGQGPPNEKLFF. In DNA form, the CDR3 reads TGCGCCAGCGGACAGGGCCCCCCAAATGAAAAACTGTTTTTT. Full variable domain (remainder filled in from reference TRBV5-1 and TRBJ1-4): KAGVTQTPRYLIKTRGQQVTLSCSPISGHRSVSWYQQTPGQGLQFLFEYFSETQRNKGNFPGRFSGRQFSNSRSEMNVSTLELGDSALYLCASGQGPPNEKLFFGSGTQLSVL.

This sequence joins TRBV5-8 and TRBJ2-3; 7 positions agree with TRBD2. The germline gives CDR1 SGHTS, CDR2 YDEGEE. The CDR3 totals 14 residues. The V and J ends lost 4 bases and 3 bases, in that order; junction bases with no gene match: 5. Written as DNA, the CDR3 is TGTGCCAGCAGCCGGGGGGAGGGGACAGATACGCAGTATTTT. It specifies CASSRGEGTDTQYF.

This clone was detected a few times. V and J are TRBV28 and TRBJ1-5; weak D call: TRBD1 (5 bases). Germline V gene sequence: CDR1 MDHEN, CDR2 SYDVKM. The CDR3 covers 16 residues. The V end was cut by 10 bases, the J end by 2 bases, with 21 bases between. DNA for the CDR3: TGTGCCACCATTGGGGCAGGTAGAAGGGGCAATCAGCCCCAGCATTTT. It translates to CATIGAGRRGNQPQHF.

This clone has a handful of counts. V and J are TRBV11-2 and TRBJ2-5; no firm D call. The tail of the sequence fits TRBJ2-7 better, so the J call may be wrong. Germline CDR1 and CDR2: SGHAT and FQNNGV. The length of the CDR3 is 15 residues. The CDR3 loop reads CASSLDLRSSYEQYF. Here the CDR3 DNA reads TGTGCCAGCAGCTTAGATCTACGATCATCCTACGAGCAGTACTTC.

J is TRBJ2-7 and V is TRBV7-6, with 10 positions matching TRBD2. The CDR3 is made up of 14 amino acids. The germline V gene encodes CDR1 SGHVS and CDR2 FNYEAQ. V was pared by 4 bases and J by 3 bases, with 3 bases of the junction left unmatched. CDR3 DNA sequence: TGTGCCAGCAGCTGGAGCGGGGGGGACTACGAGCAGTACTTC. Translating gives CASSWSGGDYEQYF.

This chain connects TRBV7-3 to TRBJ1-6; D may be TRBD1 (5 bases). The CDR3 length is 14 residues. CDR1 is SGHTA, CDR2 FQGTGA, per germline. V lost 2 bases, J lost 9 bases, and 11 bases lay in between. The CDR3 nucleotides read TGTGCCAGCAGCTTACGACAGTCGGGTTCACCCCTCCACTTT. Amino acids: CASSLRQSGSPLHF. The complete variable domain, with remaining parts taken from reference TRBV7-3 and TRBJ1-6, reads GAGVSQTPSNKVTEKGKYVELRCDPISGHTALYWYRQSLGQGPEFLIYFQGTGAADDSGLPNDRFFAVRPEGSVSTLKIQRTERGDSAVYLCASSLRQSGSPLHFGNGTRLTVT.

The chain joins TRBV7-9 to TRBJ1-1; 7 bases align to TRBD1. The germline gives CDR1 SEHNR, CDR2 FQNEAQ (reference sequence). The CDR3 extends over 14 amino acids. V dropped 4 bases and J dropped 4; count of bases not matched to a gene: 6. DNA of the CDR3: TGTGCCAGCAGCTCCCGGGACAGAGGCACTGAAGCTTTCTTT. Its protein product is CASSSRDRGTEAFF.

This chain joins TRBV7-9 and TRBJ1-4; D gene unclear. Germline lookup yields CDR1 SEHNR and CDR2 FQNEAQ (reference sequence). The CDR3 is made up of 14 amino acids. V dropped 5 bases and J dropped 8 bases, with 15 bases sitting between them. CDR3 bases: TGTGCCAGCAGCCCGGATCCTGGAGGGGAAAAACTGTTTTTT. Its translation: CASSPDPGGEKLFF.

The V call is TRBV6-5, the J call TRBJ1-4; TRBD1 agrees at 8 bases. V shed 2 bases, J shed 7 bases, and the junction held 6 bases outside the gene matches. Per germline, CDR1 MNHEY and CDR2 SVGAGI. The CDR3 has 15 residues. CDR3 residues: CASSYGQGAGEKLFF. As DNA, the CDR3 is TGTGCCAGCAGTTACGGCCAGGGGGCAGGTGAAAAACTGTTTTTT.

For this clone: Other DNA sequences in the same sample also yield this CDR3. V is TRBV6-1 and J is TRBJ1-6; D is perhaps TRBD1 (5 bases). The length of the CDR3 is 16 residues. The germline V gene encodes CDR1 MNHNS and CDR2 SASEGT. The V gene lost 3 bases and the J gene lost 4 bases, with 13 bases spanning the gap. CDR3 sequence reads: CASSDPRAQYNSPLHF. DNA of the CDR3: TGTGCCAGCAGTGACCCCAGGGCGCAGTATAATTCACCCCTCCACTTT.

The chain is built from TRBV30 and TRBJ1-1; 7 bases fit TRBD1. The CDR3 is 11 amino acids. The J segment lost 3 bases and the V segment lost 5 bases, leaving 0 bases of the junction unmatched. CDR1 is GTSNPN and CDR2 is SVGIG in the germline V gene (reference sequence). CDR3: CAWDRDTEAFF. The CDR3 DNA follows: TGTGCCTGGGACAGGGACACTGAAGCTTTCTTT.